Listed below are T cell receptor beta chains from one sample, sequenced in a study of T cell responses to AZD1222 COVID-19 vaccine. Method: immunoSEQ multiplex PCR; TCRdb's copy keeps in-frame clones and lacks some. The sample has some 71,000 clones, 84% seen once. Material: peripheral blood, obtained on day 0 of AZD1222 vaccination. The receptors stem from an adult in good health. Both conserved end residues are trimmed from each CDR3.

V gene	J gene	CDR3 protein
TRBV20-1	TRBJ1-1	SLYRETEAF
TRBV6-6	TRBJ1-1	ASSFGGTEAF
TRBV28	TRBJ2-7	ASSLPGGEQY
TRBV6-1	TRBJ2-1	ASSDESGTGGNEQF
TRBV29-1	TRBJ1-2	SVGSGNNYGYT
TRBV29-1	TRBJ2-7	SVFTGASYEQY
TRBV11-2	TRBJ2-5	ASSFSEQETQY
TRBV6-5	TRBJ2-7	ASSFPASYEQY
TRBV19	TRBJ1-1	ASSQGLNTEAF
TRBV11-2	TRBJ1-3	ASSFTTDPGNTIY
TRBV24-1	TRBJ1-4	ATSAHGQNEKLF
TRBV9	TRBJ2-7	ASSVDGDRAYEQY
TRBV10-3	TRBJ1-2	AISALGQSYGYT
TRBV12-3/TRBV12-4	TRBJ1-3	ASSLQPMAYIY
TRBV6-5	TRBJ1-2	ASSYRDRDYGYT
TRBV7-2	TRBJ2-1	ASSSGLAGVHEQF
TRBV6-5	TRBJ2-3	ASSWTAGDTQY
TRBV28	TRBJ1-1	ASTLGQLNTEAF
TRBV5-1	TRBJ2-3	ASSLEGPGRTDTQY
TRBV3-1/TRBV3-2	TRBJ1-2	ASSQEALLGLGNYGYT
TRBV28	TRBJ1-1	ASSPPGQGSPWNTEAF
TRBV7-6	TRBJ1-1	ASSLLGGMNTEAF
TRBV7-7	TRBJ2-5	ASSPRVGGETQY
TRBV7-9	TRBJ1-1	ASSPPDSLSSTEAF
TRBV6-5	TRBJ1-2	ASSSPQGNYGYT
TRBV3-1/TRBV3-2	TRBJ1-2	ASSQDIGYT
TRBV7-2	TRBJ1-2	ASSLGAGAAGYT
TRBV10-1	TRBJ2-3	ASSSNKRSTDTQY
TRBV10-3	TRBJ1-2	AISESGGGYT
TRBV11-1	TRBJ2-5	ASSSLELAGQETQY
TRBV5-1	TRBJ2-3	ASSLDGTDTQY
TRBV7-9	TRBJ1-3	ASSHNGGLNSGNTIY
TRBV4-3	TRBJ2-1	ATSEGPGRNEQF
TRBV19	TRBJ1-4	ASSIGYGNEKLF
TRBV30	TRBJ2-7	AWRSGTDTYEQY
TRBV6-5	TRBJ1-2	ASSYSEGAGYGYT
TRBV18	TRBJ1-1	ASSPGRDRGHTEAF
TRBV29-1	TRBJ1-1	SVVGFSTEAF